These T cell receptor beta chains were read from a single sample in a study of blood T cell repertoires in COVID-19. Clones were read by immunoSEQ multiplex PCR, and TCRdb kept only the in-frame ones, dropping some. The sample contains about 210,000 clones, around 80% of which appear only once. The sample was peripheral blood. These receptors all stem from a woman in her 40s with acute or convalescent COVID-19. The CDR3 runs from the conserved cysteine through the conserved F or W. The D gene is left open where the match is weak.

v_gene: TRBV7-7
d_gene: NA
j_gene: TRBJ2-2
CDR3aa: CASSLYPAETNTGELFF
CDR3nt: TGTGCCAGCAGCTTATACCCGGCAGAGACAAACACCGGGGAGCTGTTTTTT

v_gene: TRBV19
d_gene: NA
j_gene: TRBJ2-7
CDR3aa: CASSIVEGISYEQYF
CDR3nt: TGTGCCAGTAGTATAGTAGAGGGCATCTCCTACGAGCAGTACTTC

v_gene: TRBV7-2
d_gene: NA
j_gene: TRBJ2-3
CDR3aa: CASAPGRGTDTQYF
CDR3nt: TGTGCCAGCGCGCCGGGAAGGGGCACAGATACGCAGTATTTT

v_gene: TRBV10-2
d_gene: TRBD2
j_gene: TRBJ2-1
CDR3aa: CASTSGSSYNEQFF
CDR3nt: TGCGCCAGTACTAGCGGAAGCTCCTACAATGAGCAGTTCTTC

v_gene: TRBV11-1
d_gene: TRBD1
j_gene: TRBJ2-1
CDR3aa: CASSLDRANEQFF
CDR3nt: TGTGCCAGCAGCCTTGACAGGGCCAATGAGCAGTTCTTC

v_gene: TRBV6-6
d_gene: TRBD2
j_gene: TRBJ2-7
CDR3aa: CASSSPGREFSYEQYF
CDR3nt: TGTGCCAGCAGTTCCCCCGGGAGGGAATTTTCCTACGAGCAGTACTTC

v_gene: TRBV21-1
d_gene: NA
j_gene: TRBJ2-7
CDR3aa: CASSMDTSYEQYF
CDR3nt: TGTGCCAGCAGCATGGACACCTCCTACGAGCAGTACTTC

v_gene: TRBV7-6
d_gene: NA
j_gene: TRBJ2-1
CDR3aa: CASSSRNEQFF
CDR3nt: TGTGCCAGCAGCTCTAGGAATGAGCAGTTCTTC

v_gene: TRBV24-1
d_gene: NA
j_gene: TRBJ2-1
CDR3aa: CATSDSLLANEQFF
CDR3nt: TGTGCCACCAGTGATTCCCTTCTAGCGAACGAGCAGTTCTTC

v_gene: TRBV2
d_gene: TRBD1
j_gene: TRBJ2-3
CDR3aa: CASSSLRADRGDTQYF
CDR3nt: TGTGCCAGCAGTTCCCTCCGAGCGGACAGGGGAGATACGCAGTATTTT